This T cell receptor (beta chain) was captured by sequencing in a study of siplizumab effects on memory and regulatory T cells. Study outcomes and limitations: Naive versus memory phenotype went unassigned for roughly 75-96% of proliferating CD4+ or CD8+ clones. The apparent diversity of naive T cells exceeded that of memory cells, and naive T cells seemed to make a major contribution to the alloresponse.

Approximately 98,000 TCR templates were measured in each sample. TCRdb's copy holds only in-frame clones and misses some; the assay was immunoSEQ multiplex PCR. Among 70,000 to 95,000 clones, roughly 96% were seen once, and the ten largest hold around 0.031%. This clone was seen a few times. The antigen remains unidentified. Trimming pared 2 bases from V and 7 bases from J, leaving 3 bases between. In germline, CDR1 is SGHTA, CDR2 FQGNSA. The CDR3 runs to 12 residues. This clonotype originated in a human donor in good health. The rearrangement uses TRBV7-2 and TRBJ1-6; no clear D gene. The specimen was naive CD4+ T cells sorted from blood. In DNA form, the CDR3 reads TGTGCCAGCAGCTTATCCAATTCACCCCTCCACTTT. Translation gives CASSLSNSPLHF.